The 28 T cell receptor beta chains below come from one sample, sequenced in a study of control samples from healthy donors and cancer patients. Profiling relied on immunoSEQ multiplex PCR, and the TCRdb table lists in-frame clones only, not all of them. The repertoire holds roughly 90,000 clones, with approximately 95% as singletons. The sequencing input was blood. Receptor source: a woman aged 30 to 39 in good health.

The rearrangement links TRBV27 to TRBJ2-7, with D tentatively TRBD2 (5 bases). The germline V gene encodes CDR1 MNHEY and CDR2 SMNVEV (reference sequence). The CDR3 is 14 amino acids. Trimming shortened V by 2 bases and J by 1 base, and 9 bases separated the two germline ends. The CDR3 sequence: CASSLRAESYEQYF. CDR3 DNA sequence: TGTGCCAGCAGTTTACGAGCGGAGTCCTACGAGCAGTACTTC.

V usage is TRBV7-9 and J usage is TRBJ2-3; 8 bases agree with TRBD2. V trimming: 1 base; J trimming: 3 bases; junction bases outside the gene matches: 9. The CDR3 sequence is 17 residues long. Germline lookup yields CDR1 SEHNR and CDR2 FQNEAQ (reference sequence). CDR3 sequence reads: CASSLGTGSGVTDTQYF. DNA of the CDR3: TGTGCCAGCAGCTTAGGGACGGGTAGCGGGGTAACAGATACGCAGTATTTT.

The gene calls are TRBV5-6 and TRBJ2-2; D not certain. Trimming removed 1 base at V and 3 bases at J, with 10 bases between. The CDR3 is 15 amino acids. Per the germline V gene, CDR1 is SGHDT and CDR2 is YYEEEE. The CDR3 here is CASSLKFSYTGELFF. The CDR3 nucleotides read TGTGCCAGCAGCTTGAAATTCAGCTACACCGGGGAGCTGTTTTTT.

The J gene is TRBJ1-1, the V gene TRBV24-1; D is unresolved. This CDR3 has 16 amino acids. V dropped 2 bases and J dropped 3 bases, with 15 bases sitting between them. Germline V lookup: CDR1 KGHDR, CDR2 SFDVKD. CDR3 amino acids: CATSDSSGPGDTEAFF. The DNA of the CDR3 is TGTGCCACCAGTGATTCTTCTGGGCCTGGGGACACTGAAGCTTTCTTT.

The count of this clone is one. The gene calls are TRBV9 and TRBJ1-2; 9 bases line up with TRBD1. This CDR3 has 16 amino acids. Germline V gives CDR1 SGDLS, CDR2 YYNGEE. J lost 1 base, V lost 4 bases, and 8 bases had no gene match. The CDR3 sequence: CASSPRGQGVNYGYTF. Here the CDR3 DNA reads TGTGCCAGCAGCCCCCGGGGACAGGGCGTTAACTATGGCTACACCTTC.

The rearrangement joins TRBV19 to TRBJ1-5; no reliable D call. V was pared by 2 bases and J by 6 bases, with 14 bases between. Germline V gene lookup returns CDR1 LNHDA and CDR2 SQIVND (reference sequence). The CDR3 contains 15 residues. The chain's CDR3 is CASSIPQIRAQPQHF. The CDR3 DNA reads TGTGCCAGTAGTATACCACAAATAAGGGCTCAGCCCCAGCATTTT.

V usage is TRBV9 and J usage is TRBJ1-6; D possibly corresponds to TRBD1 (5 bases). This CDR3 comprises 13 residues. V shed 0 bases and J shed 8 bases, with 6 bases lying between them. The germline gives CDR1 SGDLS, CDR2 YYNGEE. The CDR3, as DNA: TGTGCCAGCAGCGTAGGGGGCGATTCACCCCTCCACTTT. Protein: CASSVGGDSPLHF. Supplemented by reference TRBV9 and TRBJ1-6, the full variable domain reads DSGVTQTPKHLITATGQRVTLRCSPRSGDLSVYWYQQSLDQGLQFLIQYYNGEERAKGNILERFSAQQFPDLHSELNLSSLELGDSALYFCASSVGGDSPLHFGNGTRLTVT.

The chain carries TRBV7-9 and TRBJ1-2, with a weak D call TRBD1 (5 bases). The CDR3 totals 14 residues. Germline CDR1 reads SEHNR; CDR2 reads FQNEAQ (reference sequence). The V end was cut by 5 bases, the J end by 2 bases, with 12 bases between. As DNA, the CDR3 is TGTGCCAGCAGCCGGGGCCGGTTGAACTATGGCTACACCTTC. Translating gives CASSRGRLNYGYTF.

This chain connects TRBV4-1 to TRBJ2-3, with TRBD2 identical over 7 bases. There are 17 residues in the CDR3. J lost 6 bases, V lost 5 bases, and 17 bases had no gene match. Germline V gene data show CDR1 as MGHRA and CDR2 as YSYEKL. CDR3 sequence reads: CASSASSRGRRADTQYF. Here the CDR3 DNA reads TGCGCCAGCAGCGCATCTTCGCGCGGGAGAAGGGCCGATACGCAGTATTTT.

This chain connects TRBV30 to TRBJ1-1; D gene ambiguous. The germline V gene has CDR1 GTSNPN and CDR2 SVGIG (reference sequence). CDR3 length: 13 residues. Trimming shortened V by 1 base and J by 5 bases, and 11 bases separated the two germline ends. CDR3 residues: CAWSDRVGTEAFF. CDR3 sequence (DNA): TGTGCCTGGAGTGATAGGGTGGGGACTGAAGCTTTCTTT.

The chain is built from TRBV5-1 and TRBJ2-1; 12 bases are shared with TRBD2. V lost 4 bases and J lost 8; bases outside the gene matches: 7. The CDR3 loop spans 15 amino acids. In germline, CDR1 is SGHRS, CDR2 YFSETQ. The CDR3 region is CASSIGLAGFDEQFF. CDR3 bases: TGCGCCAGCAGCATAGGACTAGCGGGGTTCGATGAGCAGTTCTTC. The whole variable domain, remainder taken from reference TRBV5-1 and TRBJ2-1, is KAGVTQTPRYLIKTRGQQVTLSCSPISGHRSVSWYQQTPGQGLQFLFEYFSETQRNKGNFPGRFSGRQFSNSRSEMNVSTLELGDSALYLCASSIGLAGFDEQFFGPGTRLTVL.

This chain links TRBV27 with TRBJ1-2; weak D call: TRBD1 (6 bases). V lost 6 bases to trimming and J lost 8 bases, with 13 bases between them. The CDR3 has 12 amino acids. Per the germline V gene, CDR1 is MNHEY and CDR2 is SMNVEV (reference sequence). In DNA, the CDR3 is TGTGCCAGCAGCCAGGGGCGTGGAGGCTACACCTTC. It yields the protein CASSQGRGGYTF.

The rearrangement links TRBV5-4 to TRBJ1-2; the D is unclear. This CDR3 is 15 amino acids long. Looked up from germline, CDR1 is SGHNT and CDR2 is YYREEE (reference sequence). V was pared by 0 bases and J by 6 bases, with 15 bases between. The CDR3 bases are TGTGCCAGCAGCTTGGAGGTGCGGGCAGTAGATGGCTACACCTTC. Its protein is CASSLEVRAVDGYTF.

The genes are TRBV23-1 and TRBJ2-5, with D tentatively TRBD2 (5 bases). Being an ORF, TRBV23-1 has a function that is uncertain. CDR3 length equals 14 residues. V was trimmed by 0 bases and J by 3 bases, leaving 8 bases between them. This CDR3 is CASSQSRGKETQYF. CDR3 nucleotides: TGCGCCAGCAGTCAATCTCGGGGAAAAGAGACCCAGTACTTC.

The DNA for the CDR3 is TGTGCCAGCAGTTTATACAACTATGGCTACACCTTC. This sequence encodes CASSLYNYGYTF. This chain connects TRBV28 to TRBJ1-2; D ambiguous. The CDR3 is made up of 12 amino acids. In germline, CDR1 is MDHEN, CDR2 SYDVKM. V lost 1 base and J 2 bases, leaving 2 bases between the germline ends.

For the CDR3, the DNA is TGTGCCAGCTCGGGGACAGGTTCTTCTGGGGCCAACGTCCTGACTTTC. This translates into CASSGTGSSGANVLTF. The chain has TRBV18 and TRBJ2-6, with 8 positions matching TRBD1. Germline loops: CDR1 KGHSH, CDR2 LQKENI. V was clipped by 6 bases and J by 1 base; unmatched bases: 5. The CDR3 consists of 16 residues.

The V and J genes are TRBV30 and TRBJ2-5; 14 bases agree with TRBD2. With 5 bases clipped from V and 7 bases from J, the junction kept 6 bases outside the gene matches. There are 14 residues in the CDR3. Germline loops: CDR1 GTSNPN, CDR2 SVGIG (reference sequence). CDR3 region: CAWSTSGGAGTQYF. CDR3 coding DNA: TGTGCCTGGTCGACTAGCGGGGGGGCCGGGACCCAGTACTTC.

This chain's CDR3 is CASSDSGRHEQYF. DNA of the CDR3: TGCGCCAGCAGTGATTCCGGACGGCATGAGCAGTACTTC. This chain uses TRBV10-1 with TRBJ2-7; no reliable D call. This CDR3 contains 13 residues. Trimming removed 3 bases from V and 7 bases from J, with 13 bases in between. Germline V gene lookup returns CDR1 WNHNN and CDR2 SYGVQD (reference sequence).

This clone showed up just once. The chain recombines TRBV2 with TRBJ1-2, with TRBD1 as a possible D gene (5 bases). The germline V gene has CDR1 SNHLY and CDR2 FYNNEI. The CDR3 totals 14 residues. Trimming pared 3 bases from V and 3 bases from J, leaving 11 bases between. In DNA form, the CDR3 reads TGTGCCAGCAGTGAGGGGGTTTTGGACTATGGCTACACCTTC. Residues: CASSEGVLDYGYTF.

The gene calls are TRBV2 and TRBJ1-4, with 7 positions matching TRBD1. Per the germline V gene, CDR1 is SNHLY and CDR2 is FYNNEI. The CDR3 is 17 amino acids. V dropped 6 bases and J dropped 8; count of bases not matched to a gene: 18. The CDR3 is CASSASGTAGLREKLFF. In DNA, the CDR3 is TGTGCCAGCAGCGCTTCGGGGACAGCCGGGCTTCGGGAAAAACTGTTTTTT.

The chain employs TRBV28 and TRBJ1-3; D unresolved. Trimming pared 5 bases from V and 2 bases from J, leaving 13 bases between. This CDR3 contains 15 residues. Per germline, CDR1 MDHEN and CDR2 SYDVKM. The CDR3 DNA reads TGTGCCAGCAGTCCCCCACAAGTCCCTGGAAACACCATATATTTT. Translating it yields CASSPPQVPGNTIYF.

This chain uses TRBV5-1 with TRBJ1-5, with D maybe TRBD1 (6 bases). The CDR3 is 13 amino acids. The V gene's germline CDR1 is SGHRS and CDR2 YFSETQ. V was cut by 5 bases and J by 7 bases, with 13 bases left in between. The CDR3 sequence is CASSSGVSQPQHF. The DNA for the CDR3 is TGCGCCAGCAGTTCAGGGGTGTCGCAGCCCCAGCATTTT.

The chain links TRBV19 to TRBJ2-7; TRBD2 might be the D (6 bases). Trimming removed 5 bases at V and 2 bases at J, with 16 bases between. Germline assignment: CDR1 LNHDA and CDR2 SQIVND (reference sequence). CDR3 length equals 15 residues. This CDR3 reads CASSPSVGEPYEQYF. The CDR3 region has the DNA TGTGCCAGTAGTCCTAGCGTCGGGGAACCCTACGAGCAGTACTTC.

The chain couples TRBV29-1 to TRBJ2-7; no clear D. Trimming took 4 bases from V and 2 from J, leaving 9 bases between them. This CDR3 region has 12 residues. In germline, CDR1 is SQVTM, CDR2 ANQGSEA. CDR3 nucleotide sequence: TGCAGCGTTGTAATCGGTACCTACGAGCAGTACTTC. Amino acids: CSVVIGTYEQYF.

The rearrangement joins TRBV10-3 to TRBJ1-1; D not certain. Trimming removed 10 bases from V and 1 base from J, with 13 bases in between. Germline V CDR1 and CDR2: ENHRY, SYGVKD. CDR3 length: 13 residues. The DNA of the CDR3 is TGTGCCACCGGGCCCGGACCGAACACTGAAGCTTTCTTT. Translated: CATGPGPNTEAFF.

The rearrangement links TRBV9 to TRBJ2-1, with 8 bases identical to TRBD1. This CDR3 region has 16 residues. V gave up 4 bases and J gave up 9 bases; unmatched junction bases: 15. Per the germline V gene, CDR1 is SGDLS and CDR2 is YYNGEE. This CDR3 is CASSFDGTGPSREQFF. CDR3 bases: TGTGCCAGCAGCTTCGATGGGACAGGTCCCAGCCGTGAGCAGTTCTTC.

The chain couples TRBV11-2 to TRBJ1-4; 9 nucleotides line up with TRBD1. The length of the CDR3 is 18 residues. V was pared by 0 bases and J by 8 bases, with 13 bases of the junction left unmatched. Germline V gene sequence: CDR1 SGHAT, CDR2 FQNNGV. CDR3 in amino acids: CASSLEGVGTGMKEKLFF. CDR3 coding DNA: TGTGCCAGCAGCTTAGAGGGGGTGGGGACAGGGATGAAGGAAAAACTGTTTTTT.

This chain connects TRBV5-1 to TRBJ2-1; TRBD2 aligns across 11 bases. Germline V gene sequence: CDR1 SGHRS, CDR2 YFSETQ. The V segment lost 4 bases and the J segment 3 bases; nucleotides outside the gene matches: 3. The CDR3 extends over 15 amino acids. The CDR3 nucleotides are TGCGCCAGCAGCCCCGGGACTAGCGGCTACAATGAGCAGTTCTTC. Translation: CASSPGTSGYNEQFF.